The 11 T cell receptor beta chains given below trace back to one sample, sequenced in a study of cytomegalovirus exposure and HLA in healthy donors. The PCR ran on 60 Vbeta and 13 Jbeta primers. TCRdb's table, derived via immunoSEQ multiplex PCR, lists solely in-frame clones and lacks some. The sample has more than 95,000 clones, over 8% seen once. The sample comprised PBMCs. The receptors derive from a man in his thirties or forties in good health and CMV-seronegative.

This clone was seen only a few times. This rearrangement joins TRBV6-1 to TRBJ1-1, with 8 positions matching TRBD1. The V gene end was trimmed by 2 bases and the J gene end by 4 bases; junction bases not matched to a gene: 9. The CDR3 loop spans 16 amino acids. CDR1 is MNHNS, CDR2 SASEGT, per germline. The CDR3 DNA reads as TGTGCCAGCAGTGAAATAACGGGCAGGGGGCGCACTGAAGCTTTCTTT. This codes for CASSEITGRGRTEAFF.

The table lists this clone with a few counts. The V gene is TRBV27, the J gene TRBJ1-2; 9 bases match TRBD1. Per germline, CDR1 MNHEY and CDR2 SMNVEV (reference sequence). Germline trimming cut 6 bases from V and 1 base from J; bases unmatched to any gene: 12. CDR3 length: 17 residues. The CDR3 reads CASRNKPGTGINYGYTF. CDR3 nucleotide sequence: TGTGCCAGCAGAAATAAGCCCGGGACAGGGATTAACTATGGCTACACCTTC.

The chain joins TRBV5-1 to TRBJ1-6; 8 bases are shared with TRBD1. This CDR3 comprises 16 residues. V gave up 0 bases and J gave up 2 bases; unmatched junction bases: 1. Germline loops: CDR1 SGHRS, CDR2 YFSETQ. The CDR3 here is CASSLATGAYNSPLHF. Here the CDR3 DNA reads TGCGCCAGCAGCTTGGCGACAGGGGCCTATAATTCACCCCTCCACTTT.

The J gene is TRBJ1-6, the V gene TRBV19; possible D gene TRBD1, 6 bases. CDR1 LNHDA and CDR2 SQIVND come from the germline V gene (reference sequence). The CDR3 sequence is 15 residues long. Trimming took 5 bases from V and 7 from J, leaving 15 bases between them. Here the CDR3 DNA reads TGTGCCAGTAGTCCCCTGGACAGAAAGAATTCACCCCTCCACTTT. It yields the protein CASSPLDRKNSPLHF.

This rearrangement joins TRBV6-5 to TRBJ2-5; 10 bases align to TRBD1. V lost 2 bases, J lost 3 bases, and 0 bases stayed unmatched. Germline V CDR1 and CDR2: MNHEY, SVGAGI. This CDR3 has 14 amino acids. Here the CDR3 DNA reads TGTGCCAGCAGTTACGGGACAGGGGAAGAGACCCAGTACTTC. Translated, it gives CASSYGTGEETQYF.

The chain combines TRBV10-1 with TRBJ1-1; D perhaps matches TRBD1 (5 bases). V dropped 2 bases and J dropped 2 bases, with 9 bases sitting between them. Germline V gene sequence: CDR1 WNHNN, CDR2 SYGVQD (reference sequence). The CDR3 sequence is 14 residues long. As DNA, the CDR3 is TGCGCCAGCAGTGAGGACAGAAAAAACACTGAAGCTTTCTTT. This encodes CASSEDRKNTEAFF.

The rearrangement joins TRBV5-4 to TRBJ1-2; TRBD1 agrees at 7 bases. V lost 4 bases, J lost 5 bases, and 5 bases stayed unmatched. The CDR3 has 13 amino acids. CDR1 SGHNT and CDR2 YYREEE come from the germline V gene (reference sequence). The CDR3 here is CASSNDRDYGYTF. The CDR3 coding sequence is TGTGCCAGCAGCAATGACAGGGATTATGGCTACACCTTC.

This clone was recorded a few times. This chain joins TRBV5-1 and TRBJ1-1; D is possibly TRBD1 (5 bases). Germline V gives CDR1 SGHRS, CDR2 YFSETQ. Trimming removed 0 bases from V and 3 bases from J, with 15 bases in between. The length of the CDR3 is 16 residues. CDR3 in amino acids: CASSLEGALLDTEAFF. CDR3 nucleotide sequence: TGCGCCAGCAGCTTGGAAGGGGCCCTTTTGGACACTGAAGCTTTCTTT.

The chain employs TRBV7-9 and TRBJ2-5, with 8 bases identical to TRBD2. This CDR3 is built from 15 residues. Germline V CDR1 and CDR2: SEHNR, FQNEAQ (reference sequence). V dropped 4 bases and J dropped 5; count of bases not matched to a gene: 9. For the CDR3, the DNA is TGTGCCAGCAGCTCACCTGGCGGGGGGTGGGAGACCCAGTACTTC. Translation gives CASSSPGGGWETQYF.

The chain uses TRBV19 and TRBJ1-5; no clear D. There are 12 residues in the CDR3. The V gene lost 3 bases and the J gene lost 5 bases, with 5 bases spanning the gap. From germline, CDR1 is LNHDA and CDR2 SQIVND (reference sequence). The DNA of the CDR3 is TGTGCCAGTAGTATCCGAGATCAGCCCCAGCATTTT. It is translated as CASSIRDQPQHF.

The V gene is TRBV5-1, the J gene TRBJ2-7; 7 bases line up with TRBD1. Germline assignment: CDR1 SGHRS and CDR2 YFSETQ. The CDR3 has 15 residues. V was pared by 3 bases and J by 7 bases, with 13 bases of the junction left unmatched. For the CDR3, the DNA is TGCGCCAGCAGCTCCCTTGGCAGGGGGACGGGGGAGCAGTACTTC. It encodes CASSSLGRGTGEQYF.